The 28 T cell receptor beta chains in this list originate from one sample, sequenced in a study of OX40 agonist ivuxolimab in advanced cancers. Library generation was performed with the immunoSEQ multiplex PCR assay. TCRdb limited this immuneACCESS table to in-frame rearrangements with V and J called. A share of clones is missing; checked studies link under half to unresolved V genes, and the rest is unexplained. For this sample there are some 140,000 clones; approximately 90% appear just once. 0.95% to 1.4% of the sample comes from the top ten. This specimen was CD4+ or CD8+ T cells sorted from blood, taken in a trial of the OX40 agonist ivuxolimab. These receptors were collected from an adult with an advanced solid tumor such as melanoma, head and neck, liver or kidney cancer.

V is TRBV9 and J is TRBJ2-3; TRBD1 matches at 7 bases. V gave up 0 bases and J gave up 4 bases; unmatched junction bases: 5. Germline lookup yields CDR1 SGDLS and CDR2 YYNGEE. This CDR3 contains 15 residues. CDR3 in amino acids: CASSVGQGPSDTQYF. As DNA, the CDR3 is TGTGCCAGCAGCGTAGGACAGGGACCTTCAGATACGCAGTATTTT.

The chain is built from TRBV10-3 and TRBJ2-3, with D possibly matching TRBD2 (5 bases). CDR1 is ENHRY, CDR2 SYGVKD, per germline. Trimming stripped 4 bases from V and 5 bases from J, with 16 bases between. This CDR3 region has 15 residues. CDR3 amino acids: CAISVGGRYGDTQYF. The CDR3 DNA follows: TGTGCCATCAGTGTAGGCGGGCGGTACGGAGATACGCAGTATTTT.

The chain recombines TRBV5-6 with TRBJ2-5; 7 nucleotides agree with TRBD1. The length of the CDR3 is 15 residues. With 2 bases clipped from V and 5 bases from J, the junction kept 9 bases outside the gene matches. CDR1 SGHDT and CDR2 YYEEEE come from the germline V gene. In DNA form, the CDR3 reads TGTGCCAGCAGCTTTCTAGGGACCAGGGGGGAGACCCAGTACTTC. This encodes CASSFLGTRGETQYF.

This clone occurred once. This chain joins TRBV6-5 and TRBJ2-3; 7 bases are shared with TRBD2. Per germline, CDR1 MNHEY and CDR2 SVGAGI. The CDR3 contains 14 residues. V lost 6 bases to trimming and J lost 1 base; unmatched junction nucleotides: 4. CDR3 DNA sequence: TGTGCCAGCAGACTCAGCGGGGGCACAGATACGCAGTATTTT. It encodes CASRLSGGTDTQYF.

V and J are TRBV5-6 and TRBJ1-5; 10 nucleotides align to TRBD1. This CDR3 contains 16 residues. Trimming cost V 3 bases and J 4 bases; bases outside gene matches: 7. Germline CDR1 and CDR2: SGHDT and YYEEEE. The CDR3 DNA reads TGTGCCAGCAGCTCTTGGGACAGGGGTCGTAATCAGCCCCAGCATTTT. This translates into CASSSWDRGRNQPQHF.

The chain links TRBV5-1 to TRBJ2-3, with TRBD2 identical over 8 bases. Germline V gene lookup returns CDR1 SGHRS and CDR2 YFSETQ. V trimming: 0 bases; J trimming: 4 bases; junction bases outside the gene matches: 4. This CDR3 is built from 15 residues. CDR3 amino acids: CASSLERAGADTQYF. CDR3 DNA: TGCGCCAGCAGCTTGGAACGAGCGGGGGCAGATACGCAGTATTTT.

V and J are TRBV27 and TRBJ2-1, with TRBD2 matching 14 bases. Germline V gene sequence: CDR1 MNHEY, CDR2 SMNVEV (reference sequence). The trim removed 7 bases at V and 5 bases at J, leaving 10 bases unmatched. This CDR3 contains 17 residues. The CDR3, as DNA: TGTGCCAGCAAGGCGACTAGCGGGAGGGCCGGCGACAATGAGCAGTTCTTC. This sequence encodes CASKATSGRAGDNEQFF.

This chain uses TRBV21-1 with TRBJ2-7; the table's D call, TRBD2, has no DNA check behind it. TRBV21-1 is a pseudogene segment. This CDR3 contains 16 residues. CDR3 coding DNA: TGTGCCAGCAGCTCAAAGTGGAGGGGCCCCCCCGGGGAGCAGTACTTC. This sequence encodes CASSSKWRGPPGEQYF.

V is TRBV7-9 and J is TRBJ1-2; D is perhaps TRBD1 (5 bases). CDR3 length: 18 amino acids. CDR1 is SEHNR, CDR2 FQNEAQ, per germline (reference sequence). V was shortened by 6 bases and J by 1 base, with 24 bases between the two germline ends. The CDR3 nucleotides are TGTGCCAGCAGTCCACGACGGGACGGAATCTCCCTTAACTATGGCTACACCTTC. It is translated as CASSPRRDGISLNYGYTF.

V is TRBV18 and J is TRBJ1-1; D unclear. CDR3 size: 13 residues. V was shortened by 3 bases and J by 1 base, with 6 bases between the two germline ends. The germline CDR1 and CDR2 sequences are KGHSH and LQKENI. The DNA of the CDR3 is TGTGCCAGCTCACCTGAACAGAACACTGAAGCTTTCTTT. The encoded protein is CASSPEQNTEAFF.

The CDR3 loop reads CASSFTMSAGDNGYTF. CDR3 nucleotides: TGTGCCAGCAGTTTCACCATGTCGGCAGGGGACAATGGCTACACCTTC. V usage is TRBV28 and J usage is TRBJ1-2, with a tentative D call TRBD1 (6 bases). Trimming stripped 3 bases from V and 6 bases from J, with 20 bases between. Germline lookup yields CDR1 MDHEN and CDR2 SYDVKM. The CDR3 has 16 residues.

The chain combines TRBV5-1 with TRBJ2-5, with 7 bases that match TRBD1. CDR1 and CDR2 from the germline V gene are SGHRS and YFSETQ. CDR3 size: 15 residues. The junction had 8 bases not matched to a gene; V was cut back by 4 bases and J by 2 bases. CDR3 DNA: TGCGCCAGCAGCCTGTACGGGACAGATCAAGAGACCCAGTACTTC. Translating gives CASSLYGTDQETQYF.

J is TRBJ1-5 and V is TRBV15; a weak D match, TRBD1 (6 bases). V lost 0 bases and J 2 bases, leaving 11 bases between the germline ends. CDR1 and CDR2 from the germline V gene are LNHNV and YYDKDF (reference sequence). The CDR3 is 16 amino acids. CDR3 sequence (DNA): TGTGCCACCAGCAGAGACCCGCGACAGGGCAATCAGCCCCAGCATTTT. It specifies CATSRDPRQGNQPQHF.

The chain recombines TRBV4-1 with TRBJ2-3; D call uncertain. CDR3 length equals 15 residues. The germline V and J ends were trimmed by 3 bases and 5 bases, with 15 bases remaining between them. The germline V gene encodes CDR1 MGHRA and CDR2 YSYEKL. CDR3 loop: CASSHLTPPGDTQYF. In DNA, the CDR3 is TGCGCCAGCAGCCACTTAACCCCCCCAGGAGATACGCAGTATTTT.

This chain joins TRBV28 and TRBJ1-4, with a tentative D call TRBD1 (5 bases). CDR1 and CDR2 from the germline V gene are MDHEN and SYDVKM. Trimming removed 7 bases from V and 8 bases from J, with 20 bases in between. The CDR3 contains 15 residues. CDR3 bases: TGTGCCAGCACTAGAGGCGGGGGTCAAAGGGAAAAACTGTTTTTT. Its protein product is CASTRGGGQREKLFF.

This clone has a handful of counts. CDR3 bases: TGTGCCAGTAGTATAAACAGGGAAGCTCATTATGGCTACACCTTC. Translation gives CASSINREAHYGYTF. The V call is TRBV19, the J call TRBJ1-2, with D tentatively TRBD1 (6 bases). With 2 bases removed from V and 5 bases from J, the gap between germline ends came to 15 bases. This CDR3 is 15 amino acids long. The germline V gene encodes CDR1 LNHDA and CDR2 SQIVND (reference sequence).

Only one count was recorded for this clone. This chain links TRBV6-6 with TRBJ2-3; 10 bases line up with TRBD2. CDR3 length: 14 amino acids. V lost 7 bases to trimming and J lost 4 bases; unmatched junction nucleotides: 5. Per germline, CDR1 MNHNY and CDR2 SVGAGI (reference sequence). CDR3 region: CASMLAGVSDTQYF. As DNA, the CDR3 is TGTGCCAGCATGCTAGCGGGAGTTTCAGATACGCAGTATTTT.

The rearrangement links TRBV18 to TRBJ1-3; perhaps TRBD1 as D (6 bases). CDR3 length: 14 amino acids. Looked up from germline, CDR1 is KGHSH and CDR2 is LQKENI. Trimming left V 6 bases short and J 5 bases short, with 14 bases between. The DNA of the CDR3 is TGTGCCAGCTCCCCTCAGGGGACTAGAAACACCATATATTTT. Encoded protein: CASSPQGTRNTIYF.

V and J are TRBV4-1 and TRBJ2-5, with TRBD1 as a possible D gene (5 bases). Trimming stripped 6 bases from V and 1 base from J, with 9 bases between. CDR1 MGHRA and CDR2 YSYEKL come from the germline V gene. This CDR3 region has 13 residues. This CDR3 is CASRGPPQETQYF. The CDR3 DNA reads TGCGCCAGCAGGGGGCCCCCCCAAGAGACCCAGTACTTC.

This clone was picked up one time. The J gene is TRBJ2-1, the V gene TRBV5-4; D call uncertain. This CDR3 contains 17 residues. The germline V gene has CDR1 SGHNT and CDR2 YYREEE (reference sequence). Trimming took off 4 bases at V and 0 bases at J, with 17 bases between the two ends. The CDR3, as DNA: TGTGCCAGCAGCCCGTTGTGGGGAACCGACTCCTACAATGAGCAGTTCTTC. This encodes CASSPLWGTDSYNEQFF.

The V gene is TRBV2, the J gene TRBJ2-1, with unresolved D. CDR1 and CDR2 from the germline V gene are SNHLY and FYNNEI. The CDR3 is 11 amino acids. With 6 bases removed from V and 5 bases from J, the gap between germline ends came to 5 bases. The CDR3 DNA reads as TGTGCCAGCAGCGAGAACAATGAGCAGTTCTTC. Translated: CASSENNEQFF.

This sequence joins TRBV5-3 and TRBJ1-2; D perhaps matches TRBD1 (5 bases). TRBV5-3 is an open reading frame, and its role is uncertain. The CDR3 has 14 amino acids. V was cut by 9 bases and J by 0 bases, with 15 bases left in between. CDR3 sequence (DNA): TGTGCCACTGTATGGACATTAGCTAACTATGGCTACACCTTC. Its translation: CATVWTLANYGYTF.

The V and J genes are TRBV25-1 and TRBJ2-1; 9 bases fit TRBD2. Germline CDR1 MGHDK, CDR2 SYGVNS. The CDR3 is 17 amino acids. The J segment lost 10 bases and the V segment lost 6 bases, leaving 19 bases of the junction unmatched. The CDR3 DNA reads as TGTGCCAGCAGCCCCCGAGGGGCGGGAGGGCCCGGAAAGGAGCAGTTCTTC. The encoded protein is CASSPRGAGGPGKEQFF.

The chain employs TRBV6-5 and TRBJ1-5, with 11 positions matching TRBD1. With V trimmed by 4 bases and J by 11 bases, 7 bases remained unmatched. Germline V gives CDR1 MNHEY, CDR2 SVGAGI. The CDR3 covers 14 residues. The CDR3 reads CASSFGQGALAQHF. CDR3 DNA sequence: TGTGCCAGCAGTTTCGGACAGGGGGCTCTAGCCCAGCATTTT.

This rearrangement joins TRBV27 to TRBJ2-2; 7 nucleotides line up with TRBD1. The CDR3 runs to 16 residues. Germline CDR1 is MNHEY and CDR2 is SMNVEV (reference sequence). Trimming removed 3 bases from V and 0 bases from J; junction bases left unmatched: 4. The CDR3 loop is CASSLGQGANTGELFF. CDR3 nucleotide sequence: TGTGCCAGCAGTTTGGGCCAGGGGGCGAACACCGGGGAGCTGTTTTTT.

The chain uses TRBV15 and TRBJ1-3, with TRBD1 matching 8 bases. The J segment lost 4 bases and the V segment lost 5 bases, leaving 7 bases of the junction unmatched. Germline V gene data show CDR1 as LNHNV and CDR2 as YYDKDF (reference sequence). The CDR3 consists of 15 residues. CDR3 amino acids: CATSRQGSAGNTIYF. CDR3 coding DNA: TGTGCCACCAGCCGACAGGGGAGTGCGGGAAACACCATATATTTT.

This chain connects TRBV11-2 to TRBJ2-7; 11 bases align to TRBD2. The CDR3 contains 14 residues. After removal of 5 bases from V and 3 bases from J, the junction contained 3 bases not matched to a gene. Germline-derived CDR1 and CDR2 are SGHAT and FQNNGV. CDR3 amino acids: CASSLGTSGYEQYF. The DNA for the CDR3 is TGTGCCAGCAGCCTGGGGACTAGCGGCTACGAGCAGTACTTC.

This clone occurred once. The CDR3 sequence: CASSLAGAGEQFF. The DNA for the CDR3 is TGTGCCAGCTCACTAGCGGGAGCCGGTGAGCAGTTCTTC. V gene TRBV7-3 combines with J gene TRBJ2-1, with 11 bases identical to TRBD2. The trim removed 8 bases at V and 9 bases at J, leaving 6 bases unmatched. CDR3 length equals 13 residues. The germline V gene encodes CDR1 SGHTA and CDR2 FQGTGA.